This T cell receptor beta chain derives from a study of blood T cell repertoires in COVID-19. The CDR3 spans 15 residues. The ends lost 5 bases at V and 5 bases at J; junction bases unmatched: 8. Germline values: CDR1 MNHEY, CDR2 SMNVEV (reference sequence). In the study's own analysis: The authors estimated nucleated cell counts from reference gene primer amplification. Only in-frame clones appear in the TCRdb table, and some are missing; sequencing was by immunoSEQ multiplex PCR. V and J calls plus clone size are reproduced from that table; the DNA served to infer D and trimming. The sample yields more than 250,000 clones, about 91% seen once. Allocation to cohorts depended on clinical history reported by the participants.

The TCR sequence derives from a middle-aged woman with acute COVID-19. The sample was PBMCs or T cells enriched from blood (not recorded which). This chain links TRBV27 with TRBJ2-5; 10 nucleotides line up with TRBD1. CDR3 in amino acids: CASSPRTGGGETQYF. In DNA form, the CDR3 reads TGTGCCAGCAGTCCCCGGACAGGGGGAGGGGAGACCCAGTACTTC.